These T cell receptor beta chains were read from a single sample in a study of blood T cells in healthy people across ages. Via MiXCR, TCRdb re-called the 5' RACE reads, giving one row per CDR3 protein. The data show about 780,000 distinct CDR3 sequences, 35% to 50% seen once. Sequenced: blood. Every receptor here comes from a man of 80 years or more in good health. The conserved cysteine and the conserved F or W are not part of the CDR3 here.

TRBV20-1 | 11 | SAGQGANQGYT
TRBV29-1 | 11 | SVGRPSSDEQF
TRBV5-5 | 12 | ASSLAGFYNEQF
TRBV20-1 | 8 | SARGETQY
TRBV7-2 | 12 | ASSLGQAYTEAF
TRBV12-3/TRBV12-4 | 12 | ASSLQGGNQPQH
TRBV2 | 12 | ATAGTRGYNEQF
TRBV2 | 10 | ANGANQETQY
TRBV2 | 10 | ASSYTGNEQF
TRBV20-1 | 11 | SVGGPTKNIQY
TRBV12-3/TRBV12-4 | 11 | ASSLEQSREQY
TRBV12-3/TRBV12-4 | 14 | TSSSLGDREPYEQY
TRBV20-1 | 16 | SARQSPQTSAHTDTQY
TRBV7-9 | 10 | ASGYSNTEAF
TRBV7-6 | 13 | ASSLGRLAEETQY
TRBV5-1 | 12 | ASSVGTVNTEAF
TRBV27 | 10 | ASRGNSETQY
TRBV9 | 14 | ASSVVGGSTGGGYT
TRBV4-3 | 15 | ASSQGPSGRSTDTQY
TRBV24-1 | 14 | ATSVRDTGSYNEQF
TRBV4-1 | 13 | ASSQETRENYGYT
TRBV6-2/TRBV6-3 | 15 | ASSYSGTSGRKYEQY
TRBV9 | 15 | ASSDPITRRNTGELF
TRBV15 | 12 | ATSRGDNLPAQY
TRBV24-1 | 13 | ATSDGEGQLYGYT
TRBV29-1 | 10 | SVRRGGNEQF
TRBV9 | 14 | ASSMTSSGSTDTQY
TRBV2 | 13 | ASSERGYREETQY
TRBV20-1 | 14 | SATHRAGTSTDTQY
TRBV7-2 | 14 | ASSPPTVSSTDTQY
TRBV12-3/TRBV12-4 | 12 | ASSVTRDGNTQY
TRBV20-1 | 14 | SARDHQKHLYNEQF
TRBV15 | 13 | ATSKLTRPTDTQY
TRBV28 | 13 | ASSYPGDSGDEQF
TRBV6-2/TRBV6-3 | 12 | ASSSGLGTDTQY